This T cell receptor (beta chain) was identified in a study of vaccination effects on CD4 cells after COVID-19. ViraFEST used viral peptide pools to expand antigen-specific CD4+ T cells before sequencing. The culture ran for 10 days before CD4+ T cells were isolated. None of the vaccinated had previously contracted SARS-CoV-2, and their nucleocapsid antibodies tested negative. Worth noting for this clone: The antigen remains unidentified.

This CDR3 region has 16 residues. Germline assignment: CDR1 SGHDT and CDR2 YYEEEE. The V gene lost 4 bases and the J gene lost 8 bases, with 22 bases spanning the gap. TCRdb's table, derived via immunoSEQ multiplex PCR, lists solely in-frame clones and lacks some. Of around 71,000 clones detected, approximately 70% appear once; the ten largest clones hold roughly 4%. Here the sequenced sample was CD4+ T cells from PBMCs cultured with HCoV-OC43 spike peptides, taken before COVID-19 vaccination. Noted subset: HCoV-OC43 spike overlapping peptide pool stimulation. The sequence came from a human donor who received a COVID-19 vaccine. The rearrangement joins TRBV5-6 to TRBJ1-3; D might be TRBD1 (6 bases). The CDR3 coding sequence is TGTGCCAGCAGCCCCCAGCTAGGGGGGGAGGTGGACACCATATATTTT. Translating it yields CASSPQLGGEVDTIYF.